These 20 T cell receptor beta chains originate from one sample sequenced in a study of cytomegalovirus exposure and HLA in healthy donors. TCRdb keeps only in-frame clones here, not all; method: immunoSEQ multiplex PCR. The sample shows some 150,000 clones, over 80% of them seen only once. Sequenced input: PBMCs. All receptors come from a man younger than 35 in good health and CMV-seropositive.

The V and J genes are TRBV30 and TRBJ2-1; 9 bases agree with TRBD2. The CDR3 spans 16 residues. Germline CDR1 and CDR2: GTSNPN and SVGIG (reference sequence). V was clipped by 2 bases and J by 5 bases; unmatched bases: 10. CDR3 sequence: CAWSLWASGTHNEQFF. CDR3 bases: TGTGCCTGGAGTTTGTGGGCTAGCGGGACCCACAATGAGCAGTTCTTC.

This rearrangement joins TRBV7-2 to TRBJ2-7; the D gene is possibly TRBD2 (6 bases). CDR3 length: 12 amino acids. V was clipped by 3 bases and J by 6 bases, with 9 bases between them. Germline CDR1 is SGHTA and CDR2 is FQGNSA. This chain's CDR3 is CASSFLGGEQYF. CDR3 bases: TGTGCCAGCAGCTTTTTGGGGGGCGAGCAGTACTTC.

V and J are TRBV28 and TRBJ2-7; 10 bases match TRBD2. The germline CDR1 and CDR2 sequences are MDHEN and SYDVKM. Trimming cost V 3 bases and J 6 bases; bases outside gene matches: 8. This CDR3 is built from 15 residues. DNA for the CDR3: TGTGCCAGCAGTTTCTCTAGCGGGAGTATAGGCGAGCAGTACTTC. It yields the protein CASSFSSGSIGEQYF.

The rearrangement joins TRBV19 to TRBJ1-2; possibly TRBD1 for D (6 bases). Germline assignment: CDR1 LNHDA and CDR2 SQIVND (reference sequence). This CDR3 contains 16 residues. The V end was cut by 6 bases, the J end by 4 bases, with 21 bases between. CDR3 nucleotides: TGTGCCAGTAGGGACTCCAAACTCGGACAGTTCTATGGCTACACCTTC. Translating it yields CASRDSKLGQFYGYTF. Together with reference TRBV19 and TRBJ1-2, the CDR3 gives the full variable domain: DGGITQSPKYLFRKEGQNVTLSCEQNLNHDAMYWYRQDPGQGLRLIYYSQIVNDFQKGDIAEGYSVSREKKESFPLTVTSAQKNPTAFYLCASRDSKLGQFYGYTFGSGTRLTVV.

CDR3 sequence reads: CASSYSGTGGKLFF. In nucleotides, the CDR3 is TGTGCCAGCAGTTACTCGGGGACAGGGGGAAAACTGTTTTTT. The rearrangement uses TRBV6-5 and TRBJ1-4, with 11 bases matching TRBD1. Trimming removed 0 bases from V and 10 bases from J; junction bases left unmatched: 1. This CDR3 has 14 amino acids. From germline, CDR1 is MNHEY and CDR2 SVGAGI.

This chain links TRBV10-3 with TRBJ2-2; TRBD1 matches 9 bases. Germline lookup yields CDR1 ENHRY and CDR2 SYGVKD. The V and J ends lost 10 bases and 4 bases, in that order; junction bases with no gene match: 10. This CDR3 spans 15 amino acids. The CDR3 region has the DNA TGTGCCACGCGCACAGGGGGCACGGGCACCGGGGAGCTGTTTTTT. This translates into CATRTGGTGTGELFF.

This chain links TRBV19 with TRBJ1-5; maybe TRBD1 (5 bases). Deletions cut 8 bases from V and 2 bases from J, with 7 bases between. There are 12 residues in the CDR3. The germline CDR1 and CDR2 sequences are LNHDA and SQIVND (reference sequence). As DNA, the CDR3 is TGTGCCAGTGCACAGGGCAATCAGCCCCAGCATTTT. Translating it yields CASAQGNQPQHF.

A single count supports this clone. CDR3 coding DNA: TGTGCCAGTAGCATTGCAGAAGAAGCTTTCTTT. Protein sequence: CASSIAEEAFF. The J gene is TRBJ1-1, the V gene TRBV19; D unclear. The CDR3 runs to 11 residues. Germline V gene sequence: CDR1 LNHDA, CDR2 SQIVND (reference sequence). V was trimmed by 6 bases and J by 8 bases, leaving 10 bases between them.

This chain joins TRBV30 and TRBJ2-7; no definite D call. The CDR3 is 11 residues long. From germline, CDR1 is GTSNPN and CDR2 SVGIG (reference sequence). V lost 0 bases, J lost 4 bases, and 4 bases lay in between. CDR3 loop: CAWSVKYEQYF. The CDR3 bases are TGTGCCTGGAGTGTTAAATACGAGCAGTACTTC.

V and J are TRBV18 and TRBJ1-2, with 8 bases matching TRBD1. Trimming cost V 3 bases and J 4 bases; bases outside gene matches: 7. Germline values: CDR1 KGHSH, CDR2 LQKENI. This CDR3 comprises 15 residues. CDR3 region: CASSPGTGTLYGYTF. The CDR3 coding sequence is TGTGCCAGCTCACCCGGGACAGGCACTCTCTATGGCTACACCTTC.

This chain links TRBV14 with TRBJ1-2, with a tentative D call TRBD1 (6 bases). CDR1 and CDR2 from the germline V gene are SGHDN and FVKESK. Trimming left V 3 bases short and J 4 bases short, with 9 bases between. The CDR3 loop spans 13 amino acids. The DNA for the CDR3 is TGTGCCAGCAGCCAGCAGGGGTTCTATGGCTACACCTTC. Protein: CASSQQGFYGYTF. Together with reference TRBV14 and TRBJ1-2, the CDR3 gives the full variable domain: EAGVTQFPSHSVIEKGQTVTLRCDPISGHDNLYWYRRVMGKEIKFLLHFVKESKQDESGMPNNRFLAERTGGTYSTLKVQPAELEDSGVYFCASSQQGFYGYTFGSGTRLTVV.

The chain carries TRBV27 and TRBJ1-1; D is perhaps TRBD1 (6 bases). The CDR3 contains 15 residues. Germline lookup yields CDR1 MNHEY and CDR2 SMNVEV (reference sequence). V gave up 6 bases and J gave up 0 bases, with 14 bases separating them. The CDR3 DNA is TGTGCCAGCAGCAGCAGGGGTTTGGTGAACACTGAAGCTTTCTTT. Translating it yields CASSSRGLVNTEAFF.

The V call is TRBV7-6, the J call TRBJ2-3; 10 bases match TRBD2. The J segment lost 4 bases and the V segment lost 5 bases, leaving 3 bases of the junction unmatched. The germline gives CDR1 SGHVS, CDR2 FNYEAQ. The CDR3 consists of 14 residues. The CDR3, as DNA: TGTGCCAGCAGCGATGGACTAGCGGCAGATACGCAGTATTTT. Residues: CASSDGLAADTQYF.

This rearrangement joins TRBV14 to TRBJ2-7; 8 bases fit TRBD2. This CDR3 spans 16 amino acids. Germline V lookup: CDR1 SGHDN, CDR2 FVKESK. With 4 bases clipped from V and 7 bases from J, the junction kept 15 bases outside the gene matches. CDR3 DNA: TGTGCCAGCAGCCCAGCAACTAGCGGCAGTCCCCTTGAGCAGTACTTC. Its translation is CASSPATSGSPLEQYF. Looking up the rest from reference TRBV14 and TRBJ2-7 gives the full variable domain: EAGVTQFPSHSVIEKGQTVTLRCDPISGHDNLYWYRRVMGKEIKFLLHFVKESKQDESGMPNNRFLAERTGGTYSTLKVQPAELEDSGVYFCASSPATSGSPLEQYFGPGTRLTVT.

The chain joins TRBV9 to TRBJ2-4, with D possibly TRBD2 on 5 matching bases. The germline V and J ends were trimmed by 0 bases and 9 bases, with 13 bases remaining between them. Germline-derived CDR1 and CDR2 are SGDLS and YYNGEE. This CDR3 has 14 residues. CDR3 nucleotide sequence: TGTGCCAGCAGCGTAGGTAGCGAAATGGGCATTCAGTACTTC. Translating it yields CASSVGSEMGIQYF.

This clone was observed once. The V call is TRBV27, the J call TRBJ2-7, with TRBD2 matching over 9 bases. The CDR3 sequence is 15 residues long. CDR1 and CDR2 (germline): MNHEY, SMNVEV (reference sequence). Trimming cost V 6 bases and J 5 bases; bases outside gene matches: 11. CDR3 sequence: CASRSTSGGLHEQYF. DNA of the CDR3: TGTGCCAGCAGGTCGACTAGCGGTGGACTTCACGAGCAGTACTTC.

This CDR3 reads CASSPREDTEAFF. The CDR3 DNA reads TGTGCCAGCAGCCCCCGCGAGGACACTGAAGCTTTCTTT. This sequence joins TRBV5-6 and TRBJ1-1; no reliable D call. V gave up 4 bases and J gave up 3 bases, with 10 bases separating them. This CDR3 is built from 13 residues. Germline V gene data show CDR1 as SGHDT and CDR2 as YYEEEE.

The chain's CDR3 is CASGQGEYYEQYF. The CDR3 bases are TGTGCCAGCGGACAGGGAGAGTACTACGAGCAGTACTTC. The chain uses TRBV6-5 and TRBJ2-7; 8 positions agree with TRBD1. The CDR3 is 13 residues long. With 8 bases clipped from V and 3 bases from J, the junction kept 6 bases outside the gene matches. CDR1 is MNHEY, CDR2 SVGAGI, per germline.

CDR3 sequence (DNA): TGTGCCAGCAGCTTAGCAAACAGGGAAAAGGAGAGCTACACCTTC. This translates into CASSLANREKESYTF. The gene calls are TRBV7-9 and TRBJ1-2; TRBD1 might be the D (6 bases). Trimming removed 0 bases at V and 9 bases at J, with 17 bases between. The CDR3 spans 15 residues. Germline V CDR1 and CDR2: SEHNR, FQNEAQ (reference sequence).

In this sample, this clone turned up a few times. This chain connects TRBV4-1 to TRBJ1-2, with a tentative D call TRBD1 (5 bases). With 4 bases removed from V and 8 bases from J, the gap between germline ends came to 17 bases. CDR1 MGHRA and CDR2 YSYEKL come from the germline V gene. The CDR3 loop spans 14 amino acids. The CDR3 region is CASSPSEGEGGYTF. The CDR3, as DNA: TGCGCCAGCAGCCCCTCGGAAGGGGAAGGCGGCTACACCTTC.